These 19 T cell receptor beta chains were sequenced from one sample in a study of T cells in Graves' hyperthyroidism and ophthalmopathy. There were TCR beta CDR3 regions amplified from RNA transcripts. Using the HTBI primer set, a first-round RT-PCR was run on the TCR CDR3. TCRdb redid the calling of the multiplex PCR reads with MiXCR, one entry per CDR3 protein. This table has about 360,000 distinct CDR3 sequences, approximately 13% appearing once. The specimen sequenced was blood. These receptors all come from a woman aged 18-29 years with Graves' hyperthyroidism.

This clonotype came up many times. This chain uses TRBV13 with TRBJ1-5; tentative D call: TRBD1 (6 bases). The germline gives CDR1 PRHDT, CDR2 FYEKMQ (reference sequence). The CDR3 sequence is 17 residues long. V was trimmed by 2 bases and J by 0 bases, leaving 14 bases between them. As DNA, the CDR3 is TGTGCCAGCAGCTTACGCGCCGGGACAAATAGCAATCAGCCCCAGCATTTT. Encoded protein: CASSLRAGTNSNQPQHF.

This clonotype was seen at least ten times. The chain combines TRBV7-9 with TRBJ1-1; 7 bases are shared with TRBD1. Unmatched junction bases numbered 7, after V lost 5 bases and J lost 1 base. The CDR3 contains 15 residues. Germline CDR1 and CDR2: SEHNR and FQNEAQ (reference sequence). In DNA, the CDR3 is TGTGCCAGCAGCCAGCGACAGGGAAGGAACACTGAAGCTTTCTTT. Amino acids: CASSQRQGRNTEAFF. Using reference TRBV7-9 and TRBJ1-1 for the parts outside the CDR3, the full variable domain is DTGVSQNPRHKITKRGQNVTFRCDPISEHNRLYWYRQTLGQGPEFLTYFQNEAQLEKSRLLSDRFSAERPKGSFSTLEIQRTEQGDSAMYLCASSQRQGRNTEAFFGQGTRLTVV.

The table lists this clonotype with a few counts. The V and J genes are TRBV6-1 and TRBJ1-4, with a weak D call TRBD1 (5 bases). V was trimmed by 5 bases and J by 8 bases, leaving 21 bases between them. The CDR3 runs to 16 residues. Germline V gene data show CDR1 as MNHNS and CDR2 as SASEGT. For the CDR3, the DNA is TGTGCCAGCAGTAAAGGGGACGGGGGGTTCGGGGAAAAACTGTTTTTT. Protein: CASSKGDGGFGEKLFF.

This clonotype was observed at least ten times. The chain is built from TRBV10-3 and TRBJ1-6; D is possibly TRBD1 (6 bases). There are 17 residues in the CDR3. Looked up from germline, CDR1 is ENHRY and CDR2 is SYGVKD. Deletions cut 1 base from V and 10 bases from J, with 20 bases between. CDR3 region: CAISELDRKFDDSPLHF. CDR3 DNA: TGTGCCATCAGTGAGTTGGACAGAAAGTTCGACGACTCACCCCTCCACTTT.

In its sample, this clonotype was seen many times. V usage is TRBV11-2 and J usage is TRBJ1-4, with D tentatively TRBD1 (6 bases). The V gene's germline CDR1 is SGHAT and CDR2 FQNNGV. The CDR3 sequence is 15 residues long. The V and J ends lost 6 bases and 4 bases respectively, with 15 bases between them. CDR3 in amino acids: CASSSRTESNEKLFF. As DNA, the CDR3 is TGTGCCAGCAGTTCGAGGACAGAGAGTAATGAAAAACTGTTTTTT.

This clonotype was seen a handful of times. The CDR3 loop is CASSPTSSGGLGDTQYF. In nucleotides, the CDR3 is TGTGCCAGCAGCCCTACTTCTAGCGGGGGTTTGGGAGATACGCAGTATTTT. This chain uses TRBV7-9 with TRBJ2-3; TRBD2 aligns across 10 bases. In germline, CDR1 is SEHNR, CDR2 FQNEAQ (reference sequence). Trimming removed 5 bases from V and 5 bases from J; junction bases left unmatched: 13. This CDR3 contains 17 residues. Full variable domain (outside the CDR3, taken from reference TRBV7-9 and TRBJ2-3): DTGVSQNPRHKITKRGQNVTFRCDPISEHNRLYWYRQTLGQGPEFLTYFQNEAQLEKSRLLSDRFSAERPKGSFSTLEIQRTEQGDSAMYLCASSPTSSGGLGDTQYFGPGTRLTVL.

V and J are TRBV19 and TRBJ1-1; TRBD1 agrees at 9 bases. CDR3 length: 15 amino acids. V lost 4 bases and J lost 4; bases outside the gene matches: 7. The V gene's germline CDR1 is LNHDA and CDR2 SQIVND (reference sequence). CDR3 loop: CASSRTGGEGTEAFF. CDR3 bases: TGTGCCAGTAGTAGAACAGGGGGCGAGGGCACTGAAGCTTTCTTT.

This clonotype came up many times. This rearrangement joins TRBV11-1 to TRBJ2-1, with D unresolved. Germline V gene sequence: CDR1 SGHAT, CDR2 FQDESV (reference sequence). The CDR3 totals 14 residues. V was trimmed by 1 base and J by 7 bases, leaving 11 bases between them. The CDR3 DNA sequence: TGTGCCAGCAGCTTAGTCGGCATAATGAATGAGCAGTTCTTC. Protein sequence: CASSLVGIMNEQFF.

The sample holds many counts of this clonotype. The chain has TRBV20-1 and TRBJ2-1, with 8 bases lining up with TRBD2. The germline CDR1 and CDR2 sequences are DFQATT and SNEGSKA (reference sequence). With V trimmed by 0 bases and J by 4 bases, 8 bases remained unmatched. The CDR3 runs 16 residues. In DNA, the CDR3 is TGCAGTGCTAGAGATCTACATAGCGGGGAATACAATGAGCAGTTCTTC. Encoded protein: CSARDLHSGEYNEQFF.

This clonotype was recorded many times. The V and J genes are TRBV7-9 and TRBJ2-7, with 7 bases that match TRBD1. The germline V gene encodes CDR1 SEHNR and CDR2 FQNEAQ (reference sequence). The CDR3 consists of 12 residues. V lost 3 bases to trimming and J lost 7 bases; unmatched junction nucleotides: 3. Here the CDR3 DNA reads TGTGCCAGCAGCTTGGGGACAGCGGAGCAGTACTTC. This encodes CASSLGTAEQYF.

This clonotype came up many times. DNA for the CDR3: TGTGCCAGCAGTGAATCGGGGACCACCTACGAGCAGTACTTC. Its translation: CASSESGTTYEQYF. The chain joins TRBV6-1 to TRBJ2-7; either TRBD1 or TRBD2 may supply D (5 bases each). V dropped 2 bases and J dropped 2 bases, with 10 bases sitting between them. Germline-derived CDR1 and CDR2 are MNHNS and SASEGT. This CDR3 has 14 residues.

The V gene is TRBV5-4, the J gene TRBJ2-5; D possibly corresponds to TRBD2 (7 bases). The CDR3 is 15 residues long. Per germline, CDR1 SGHNT and CDR2 YYREEE (reference sequence). Trimming shortened V by 4 bases and J by 5 bases, and 18 bases separated the two germline ends. DNA for the CDR3: TGTGCCAGCAGCGGGGCGGGGGCCACTTGGGAGACCCAGTACTTC. Residues: CASSGAGATWETQYF. Together with reference TRBV5-4 and TRBJ2-5, the CDR3 gives the full variable domain: ETGVTQSPTHLIKTRGQQVTLRCSSQSGHNTVSWYQQALGQGPQFIFQYYREEENGRGNFPPRFSGLQFPNYSSELNVNALELDDSALYLCASSGAGATWETQYFGPGTRLLVL.

This clonotype turned up a few times. The chain uses TRBV20-1 and TRBJ2-7, with 11 bases matching TRBD2. V shed 8 bases and J 5 bases; nucleotides not matched to a gene: 8. The CDR3 has 13 amino acids. CDR1 and CDR2 (germline): DFQATT, SNEGSKA (reference sequence). CDR3 DNA sequence: TGCAGTCTTAGACTAGCGGGAATGGACGAGCAGTACTTC. This gives the protein CSLRLAGMDEQYF.

CDR3 protein: CASDRGALLTNYGYTF. For the CDR3, the DNA is TGTGCCAGTGACCGGGGGGCCCTTCTGACTAACTATGGCTACACCTTC. The chain has TRBV6-1 and TRBJ1-2; a possible D gene is TRBD1 (6 bases). This CDR3 is built from 16 residues. V gave up 9 bases and J gave up 0 bases, with 20 bases separating them. Germline V CDR1 and CDR2: MNHNS, SASEGT.

This clonotype was seen at least ten times. CDR3: CASSYEPQEQFF. As DNA, the CDR3 is TGTGCCAGCAGTTACGAACCTCAAGAGCAGTTCTTC. The chain couples TRBV6-6 to TRBJ2-1; D is unresolved. From germline, CDR1 is MNHNY and CDR2 SVGAGI (reference sequence). The CDR3 spans 12 residues. The V end lost 2 bases, the J end lost 10 bases, and 9 bases lay between the germline ends.

The table lists this clonotype with many counts. CDR3 sequence: CASSEWGSAFF. DNA of the CDR3: TGTGCCAGCAGTGAATGGGGTTCTGCTTTCTTT. The chain couples TRBV6-1 to TRBJ1-1; D is unclear. The CDR3 runs to 11 residues. Trimming pared 2 bases from V and 11 bases from J, leaving 9 bases between. Germline V CDR1 and CDR2: MNHNS, SASEGT.

This clonotype was observed at least ten times. The rearrangement links TRBV10-3 to TRBJ2-1; the D is unclear. V lost 3 bases and J lost 6, with 12 bases in between. CDR3 size: 14 residues. The germline gives CDR1 ENHRY, CDR2 SYGVKD. The CDR3 DNA sequence: TGTGCCATCAGTGATGGCAATGGACCCAATGAGCAGTTCTTC. Its protein is CAISDGNGPNEQFF.

This clonotype has a count of ten or more. The chain recombines TRBV5-5 with TRBJ2-7; TRBD2 agrees at 10 bases. Trimming took 4 bases from V and 3 from J; bases not matched to a gene: 7. The CDR3 loop spans 15 amino acids. Germline V gene sequence: CDR1 SGHKS, CDR2 YYEKEE (reference sequence). CDR3: CASSAQLAGNYEQYF. The CDR3 bases are TGTGCCAGCAGCGCCCAACTAGCGGGAAACTACGAGCAGTACTTC.

This clonotype showed up many times. V gene TRBV6-5 combines with J gene TRBJ1-6; maybe TRBD1 (5 bases). Germline CDR1 and CDR2: MNHEY and SVGAGI. The CDR3 covers 18 residues. V lost 1 base, J lost 0 bases, and 13 bases lay in between. The CDR3 DNA follows: TGTGCCAGCAGTTACTACGGGACCCGAACCTCCTATAATTCACCCCTCCACTTT. Its protein is CASSYYGTRTSYNSPLHF.